These 15 T cell receptor beta chains were all obtained from the same sample, sequenced in a study of blood T cell repertoires in COVID-19. TCRdb's table, derived via immunoSEQ multiplex PCR, lists solely in-frame clones and lacks some. The sample has about 140,000 clones; around 88% are singletons. Sequencing was done on a sample of peripheral blood. The receptors were sampled from a woman in her fifties or sixties with acute or convalescent COVID-19.

A note on this clone: The junction departs from the called germline gene at one end, perhaps through a read error. V and J are TRBV7-7 and TRBJ2-1, with D perhaps matching TRBD1 (5 bases). From germline, CDR1 is SSHAT and CDR2 FNYEAQ (reference sequence). The CDR3 consists of 16 residues. CDR3 nucleotide sequence: TGTGCTAGCAGCTTAGATCCACCCGGCCCAGGGAATGAGCAGTTCTTC. As protein: CASSLDPPGPGNEQFF.

V and J are TRBV27 and TRBJ2-1, with D perhaps matching TRBD2 (6 bases). The CDR3 covers 15 residues. Trimming took 6 bases from V and 0 from J, leaving 12 bases between them. CDR1 and CDR2 from the germline V gene are MNHEY and SMNVEV (reference sequence). Here the CDR3 DNA reads TGTGCCAGCAGGGGGGGACTGTCCTCCTACAATGAGCAGTTCTTC. Its translation is CASRGGLSSYNEQFF.

V and J are TRBV27 and TRBJ2-1; no clear D gene. CDR1 and CDR2 (germline): MNHEY, SMNVEV (reference sequence). Between the trimmed V and J ends, which lost 5 bases and 13 bases, there was a span of 18 bases. This CDR3 contains 13 residues. The CDR3, as DNA: TGTGCCAGCAGTCCTTTGGCGGCAAGTCAACAGTTCTTC. Translation gives CASSPLAASQQFF.

The chain recombines TRBV4-2 with TRBJ1-2; TRBD1 matches 11 bases. Per germline, CDR1 LGHNA and CDR2 YNFKEQ. This CDR3 is built from 17 residues. The junction had 7 bases not matched to a gene; V was cut back by 1 base and J by 3 bases. The CDR3 bases are TGTGCCAGCAGCCAAGGCCTGGGACAGGGGGTTTACTATGGCTACACCTTC. Encoded protein: CASSQGLGQGVYYGYTF.

V is TRBV2 and J is TRBJ1-3; tentative D call: TRBD1 (5 bases). This CDR3 has 15 amino acids. V lost 5 bases, J lost 0 bases, and 11 bases lay in between. CDR1 is SNHLY and CDR2 is FYNNEI in the germline V gene. The CDR3 DNA reads as TGTGCCAGCAGTCCACAGGTTCCCTCTGGAAACACCATATATTTT. It encodes CASSPQVPSGNTIYF.

The chain links TRBV6-1 to TRBJ1-1; TRBD1 aligns across 7 bases. In germline, CDR1 is MNHNS, CDR2 SASEGT. The CDR3 has 17 residues. The ends lost 3 bases at V and 6 bases at J; junction bases unmatched: 16. The CDR3 DNA reads as TGTGCCAGCAGTGATCAGGCTTACCCAGGGGGTCGTCCTGAAGCTTTCTTT. Translated: CASSDQAYPGGRPEAFF.

This clone was observed a few times. The CDR3 loop reads CANESYEQYF. DNA for the CDR3: TGTGCCAACGAGTCCTACGAGCAGTACTTC. The chain carries TRBV2 and TRBJ2-7; D not certain. The CDR3 runs to 10 residues. V dropped 10 bases and J dropped 1 base, with 5 bases sitting between them. Germline V gene data show CDR1 as SNHLY and CDR2 as FYNNEI.

The gene calls are TRBV5-4 and TRBJ2-7; D is undetermined. The CDR3 covers 12 residues. Trimming took 4 bases from V and 12 from J, leaving 17 bases between them. CDR1 and CDR2 from the germline V gene are SGHNT and YYREEE (reference sequence). The CDR3 sequence: CASSDLSATRYF. The CDR3 region has the DNA TGTGCCAGCAGCGATCTATCGGCGACTCGGTACTTC. The entire variable domain, with the rest obtained from reference TRBV5-4 and TRBJ2-7, is as follows: ETGVTQSPTHLIKTRGQQVTLRCSSQSGHNTVSWYQQALGQGPQFIFQYYREEENGRGNFPPRFSGLQFPNYSSELNVNALELDDSALYLCASSDLSATRYFGPGTRLTVT.

This clone was observed a handful of times. The chain recombines TRBV24-1 with TRBJ1-3; D remains unclear. This CDR3 is 15 amino acids long. The V end lost 4 bases, the J end lost 0 bases, and 9 bases lay between the germline ends. CDR1 is KGHDR, CDR2 SFDVKD, per germline. The CDR3 sequence is CATSDAGNSGNTIYF. Here the CDR3 DNA reads TGTGCCACCAGTGACGCCGGGAACTCTGGAAACACCATATATTTT.

The chain uses TRBV7-2 and TRBJ1-2, with D possibly matching TRBD1 (5 bases). This CDR3 has 16 amino acids. Per the germline V gene, CDR1 is SGHTA and CDR2 is FQGNSA. The V end was cut by 6 bases, the J end by 0 bases, with 17 bases between. The CDR3 is CASRVGAVQSNYGYTF. CDR3 bases: TGTGCCAGCAGAGTAGGGGCAGTGCAATCTAACTATGGCTACACCTTC.

This rearrangement joins TRBV18 to TRBJ2-2; D ambiguous. Per germline, CDR1 KGHSH and CDR2 LQKENI. Trimming took off 5 bases at V and 0 bases at J, with 13 bases between the two ends. This CDR3 is built from 16 residues. The CDR3 bases are TGTGCCAGCTCATTAACTCACAGCACGAACACCGGGGAGCTGTTTTTT. This sequence encodes CASSLTHSTNTGELFF.

J is TRBJ1-1 and V is TRBV7-9; D may be TRBD1 (5 bases). CDR3 length equals 17 residues. Trimming left V 8 bases short and J 3 bases short, with 25 bases between. Germline V gene data show CDR1 as SEHNR and CDR2 as FQNEAQ (reference sequence). For the CDR3, the DNA is TGTGCCAGCCAGCGTAGGAGATGGGGGGTCGAGGACACTGAAGCTTTCTTT. Its protein product is CASQRRRWGVEDTEAFF.

The chain couples TRBV4-1 to TRBJ1-1; D possibly corresponds to TRBD1 (6 bases). The germline V gene encodes CDR1 MGHRA and CDR2 YSYEKL. Trimming pared 0 bases from V and 3 bases from J, leaving 20 bases between. CDR3 length: 18 residues. The CDR3 nucleotides read TGCGCCAGCAGCCAAGAGGGGGCGTTTCCCCACGGGGACACTGAAGCTTTCTTT. It specifies CASSQEGAFPHGDTEAFF.

The chain links TRBV7-2 to TRBJ2-7; D uncertain. V lost 5 bases to trimming and J lost 4 bases, with 12 bases between them. Germline lookup yields CDR1 SGHTA and CDR2 FQGNSA. The CDR3 length is 13 residues. CDR3 region: CASSTSVRYEQYF. CDR3 nucleotides: TGTGCCAGCAGCACCTCTGTCCGGTACGAGCAGTACTTC. The full variable domain, rest sourced from reference TRBV7-2 and TRBJ2-7, is GAGVSQSPSNKVTEKGKDVELRCDPISGHTALYWYRQSLGQGLEFLIYFQGNSAPDKSGLPSDRFSAERTGGSVSTLTIQRTQQEDSAVYLCASSTSVRYEQYFGPGTRLTVT.

The V gene is TRBV19, the J gene TRBJ1-1; 9 positions agree with TRBD1. This CDR3 has 13 amino acids. J gave up 8 bases and V 6 bases, and 7 bases lay outside the gene matches. Germline CDR1 reads LNHDA; CDR2 reads SQIVND (reference sequence). As DNA, the CDR3 is TGTGCCAGTAGCACCGGGACAGGGAACGAAGCTTTCTTT. Its protein product is CASSTGTGNEAFF.